This T cell receptor beta chain was captured by sequencing in a study of OX40 agonist ivuxolimab in advanced cancers. Study overall: Partial responses were observed in three patients, of whom one had hepatocellular carcinoma and two had cutaneous melanoma.

The germline CDR1 and CDR2 sequences are SEHNR and FQNEAQ (reference sequence). V was clipped by 3 bases and J by 5 bases; unmatched bases: 9. The CDR3 length is 16 residues. The assay was immunoSEQ multiplex PCR, and TCRdb's table has in-frame clones only and misses some. The sample contains over 55,000 clones, approximately 81% of which appear only once. The chain combines TRBV7-9 with TRBJ2-5, with 10 nucleotides matching TRBD1. This TCR was sampled from an adult with an advanced solid tumor such as melanoma, head and neck, liver or kidney cancer. The starting material was CD4+ or CD8+ T cells sorted from blood, obtained in a trial of the OX40 agonist ivuxolimab. CDR3 sequence: CASSLGDRGLRETQYF. The CDR3 bases are TGTGCCAGCAGCTTGGGTGACAGGGGGCTAAGGGAGACCCAGTACTTC.